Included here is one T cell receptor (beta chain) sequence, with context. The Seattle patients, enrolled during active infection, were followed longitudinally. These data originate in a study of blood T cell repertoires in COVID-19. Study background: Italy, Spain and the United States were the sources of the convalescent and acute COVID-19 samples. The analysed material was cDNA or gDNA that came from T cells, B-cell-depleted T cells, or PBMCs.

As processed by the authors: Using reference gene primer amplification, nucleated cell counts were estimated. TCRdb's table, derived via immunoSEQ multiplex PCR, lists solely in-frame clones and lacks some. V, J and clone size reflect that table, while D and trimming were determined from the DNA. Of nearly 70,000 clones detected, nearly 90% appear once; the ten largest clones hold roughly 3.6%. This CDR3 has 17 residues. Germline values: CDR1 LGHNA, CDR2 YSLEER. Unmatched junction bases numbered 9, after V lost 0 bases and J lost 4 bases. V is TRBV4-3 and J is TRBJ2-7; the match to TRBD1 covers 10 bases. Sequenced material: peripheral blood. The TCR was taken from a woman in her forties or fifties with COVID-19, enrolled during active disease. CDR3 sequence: CASSQDYGTGVLYEQYF. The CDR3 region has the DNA TGCGCCAGCAGCCAAGATTACGGGACAGGGGTATTATACGAGCAGTACTTC.